These 15 T cell receptor beta chains were all obtained from the same sample, sequenced in a study of blood T cell repertoires in COVID-19. The assay was immunoSEQ multiplex PCR, and TCRdb's table has in-frame clones only and misses some. This table has around 270,000 clones, roughly 91% appearing once. The sequencing input was peripheral blood. The receptors were gathered from a man aged 30 to 39 with acute or convalescent COVID-19.

This clone showed up just once. This rearrangement joins TRBV6-5 to TRBJ2-2; no clear D gene. V was clipped by 7 bases and J by 0 bases, with 6 bases between them. The germline CDR1 and CDR2 sequences are MNHEY and SVGAGI. This CDR3 has 13 amino acids. The CDR3 loop is CASTSANTGELFF. The CDR3, as DNA: TGTGCCAGCACCAGCGCGAACACCGGGGAGCTGTTTTTT.

The CDR3 loop reads CASSRSRQIDRGFNYGYTF. The DNA for the CDR3 is TGTGCCAGCAGTCGATCACGGCAGATTGACAGGGGATTTAACTATGGCTACACCTTC. This chain connects TRBV2 to TRBJ1-2; the match to TRBD1 covers 8 bases. Germline lookup yields CDR1 SNHLY and CDR2 FYNNEI. Trimming removed 5 bases from V and 1 base from J; junction bases left unmatched: 18. The length of the CDR3 is 19 residues.

The chain is built from TRBV28 and TRBJ1-4, with TRBD1 matching over 7 bases. Trimming at V came to 5 bases and at J to 6 bases, leaving 12 bases not matched to a gene. Germline V gene sequence: CDR1 MDHEN, CDR2 SYDVKM. The CDR3 length is 16 residues. The DNA of the CDR3 is TGTGCCAGCAGTAAGGGGGCGGTCCAGTTGCATGAAAAACTGTTTTTT. It specifies CASSKGAVQLHEKLFF.

V and J are TRBV28 and TRBJ1-2; D ambiguous. The CDR3 runs to 13 residues. Germline lookup yields CDR1 MDHEN and CDR2 SYDVKM. Trimming shortened V by 1 base and J by 5 bases, and 8 bases separated the two germline ends. CDR3 bases: TGTGCCAGCAGTTTATTCCGGGGTTATGGCTACACCTTC. Protein sequence: CASSLFRGYGYTF.

The chain couples TRBV14 to TRBJ2-3; no clear D gene. Germline loops: CDR1 SGHDN, CDR2 FVKESK. There are 13 residues in the CDR3. Trimming pared 1 base from V and 7 bases from J, leaving 9 bases between. The CDR3 region has the DNA TGTGCCAGCAGCCAAGGAGGCGTGAATACGCAGTATTTT. It specifies CASSQGGVNTQYF. Variable domain in full (rest from reference TRBV14 and TRBJ2-3): EAGVTQFPSHSVIEKGQTVTLRCDPISGHDNLYWYRRVMGKEIKFLLHFVKESKQDESGMPNNRFLAERTGGTYSTLKVQPAELEDSGVYFCASSQGGVNTQYFGPGTRLTVL.

Here the CDR3 reads CASSEQRLRKQTQYF. The CDR3, as DNA: TGTGCCAGCAGTGAACAAAGGTTGAGGAAGCAGACCCAGTACTTC. The chain is built from TRBV6-1 and TRBJ2-5; the D is unclear. Deletions cut 2 bases from V and 6 bases from J, with 16 bases between. Germline V gene lookup returns CDR1 MNHNS and CDR2 SASEGT. The CDR3 is made up of 15 amino acids.

The chain has TRBV7-9 and TRBJ2-5; 9 nucleotides align to TRBD1. The CDR3 runs to 14 residues. The V and J ends lost 5 bases and 6 bases, in that order; junction bases with no gene match: 7. CDR1 and CDR2 from the germline V gene are SEHNR and FQNEAQ (reference sequence). CDR3 DNA sequence: TGTGCCAGCAGCCTGGACAGGGGATGGAAGACCCAGTACTTC. Amino acids: CASSLDRGWKTQYF.

This chain joins TRBV28 and TRBJ2-2; 10 nucleotides line up with TRBD1. CDR3 length: 15 amino acids. From germline, CDR1 is MDHEN and CDR2 SYDVKM. The trim removed 6 bases at V and 4 bases at J, leaving 5 bases unmatched. CDR3 DNA: TGTGCCAGCAGAAAGGGACAGGGGCGCACCGGGGAGCTGTTTTTT. Amino acid sequence: CASRKGQGRTGELFF.

This chain uses TRBV6-4 with TRBJ2-1; tentatively, D is TRBD1 (6 bases). With 5 bases removed from V and 3 bases from J, the gap between germline ends came to 14 bases. Germline CDR1 is MRHNA and CDR2 is SNTAGT. The CDR3 consists of 15 residues. The CDR3 DNA is TGTGCCAGCAGTAGCGAAGGGGGAAACTACAATGAGCAGTTCTTC. This translates into CASSSEGGNYNEQFF.

This chain joins TRBV2 and TRBJ2-2, with 9 bases matching TRBD1. Germline lookup yields CDR1 SNHLY and CDR2 FYNNEI. This CDR3 spans 14 amino acids. V shed 7 bases, J shed 6 bases, and the junction held 6 bases outside the gene matches. As DNA, the CDR3 is TGTGCCAGCAAAAGGGACAGGGTACCCGGGGAGCTGTTTTTT. Encoded protein: CASKRDRVPGELFF.

This chain joins TRBV5-8 and TRBJ2-1; D unclear. Trimming cost V 6 bases and J 8 bases, with 15 bases left between them. Germline V CDR1 and CDR2: SGHTS, YDEGEE. The CDR3 runs to 13 residues. In DNA form, the CDR3 reads TGTGCCAGCACTTCACTCGAGCCCCATGAGCAGTTCTTC. It codes for CASTSLEPHEQFF.

The chain links TRBV19 to TRBJ1-5; 7 bases line up with TRBD1. The trim removed 4 bases at V and 1 base at J, leaving 13 bases unmatched. This CDR3 is 18 amino acids long. Germline V gene sequence: CDR1 LNHDA, CDR2 SQIVND (reference sequence). CDR3 protein: CASSTRDRYSLSNQPQHF. The CDR3 nucleotides are TGTGCCAGTAGTACCCGGGACAGATATTCTCTAAGCAATCAGCCCCAGCATTTT.

V and J are TRBV7-8 and TRBJ2-7, with 9 bases that match TRBD2. This CDR3 region has 15 residues. V lost 4 bases, J lost 3 bases, and 7 bases stayed unmatched. Germline V gene lookup returns CDR1 SGHVS and CDR2 FQNEAQ. The CDR3 reads CASSSPAGGYYEQYF. In DNA form, the CDR3 reads TGTGCCAGCAGCTCCCCGGCGGGGGGGTACTACGAGCAGTACTTC.

V gene TRBV9 combines with J gene TRBJ2-1; 8 positions agree with TRBD2. The CDR3 has 20 residues. Unmatched junction bases numbered 19, after V lost 3 bases and J lost 2 bases. The germline V gene has CDR1 SGDLS and CDR2 YYNGEE. For the CDR3, the DNA is TGTGCCAGCAGCGCCGTCGGGGCGGGGGGCCGTTCAGTGACCTACAATGAGCAGTTCTTC. Translated, it gives CASSAVGAGGRSVTYNEQFF.

This chain connects TRBV7-8 to TRBJ1-5; D possibly corresponds to TRBD1 (6 bases). CDR3 size: 14 residues. Trimming pared 5 bases from V and 7 bases from J, leaving 15 bases between. Germline assignment: CDR1 SGHVS and CDR2 FQNEAQ. The CDR3 spells CASSPGTIEQPQHF. For the CDR3, the DNA is TGTGCCAGCAGCCCCGGGACAATAGAGCAGCCCCAGCATTTT.